The T cell receptor beta chain under discussion was sequenced for a study of Ad26.COV2.S vaccination and SARS-CoV-2 variants. Background on the study: The authors gave Ad26.COV2.S intramuscularly, either once or twice 56 days apart.

Treatment specified: over 15 received Ad26.COV2.S at low or high dose, single or two shots; about 5 received placebo; per-sample allocation not given. Sampling occurred on day 63 after the first vaccine or placebo injection. Some clones are missing from TCRdb's copy, which holds only in-frame ones; the method was immunoSEQ multiplex PCR. The repertoire holds about 390,000 clones, with approximately 90% as singletons. The J segment lost 8 bases and the V segment lost 3 bases, leaving 2 bases of the junction unmatched. There are 14 residues in the CDR3. The germline CDR1 and CDR2 sequences are LNHDA and SQIVND (reference sequence). Concerning this clone itself: Its antigen is unidentified.

Points from the study as a whole: Total responses of T cells may have been underestimated by the analyses of TCR breadth and depth. Vaccine and placebo groups showed comparable non-spike TCR breadth.

The source of this sequence is a person between 18 and 59 years old who received the Ad26.COV2.S COVID-19 vaccine or a placebo. Sequences were derived from peripheral blood, sampled in a trial of Ad26.COV2.S vaccine versus placebo. The gene calls are TRBV19 and TRBJ1-4, with 11 bases matching TRBD1. DNA of the CDR3: TGTGCCAGTAGTATCGGGACAGGGGGGGAAAAACTGTTTTTT. Its translation is CASSIGTGGEKLFF.